This T cell receptor (beta chain) was documented in a study of control samples from healthy donors and cancer patients. The germline gives CDR1 SGHRS, CDR2 YFSETQ. CDR3 length: 16 amino acids. The germline V and J ends were trimmed by 3 bases and 3 bases, with 18 bases remaining between them. Profiled with immunoSEQ multiplex PCR; TCRdb holds only in-frame clones, not every one. The repertoire consists of approximately 74,000 clones, with 94% occurring once and the leading ten covering approximately 2.8%. The sequence came from a woman in her thirties in good health. Sequences were obtained from blood. The gene calls are TRBV5-1 and TRBJ1-1; D is undetermined. The CDR3 spells CASSSSFAGRDTEAFF. CDR3 DNA: TGCGCCAGCAGCTCCTCTTTTGCGGGAAGGGACACTGAAGCTTTCTTT.